This T cell receptor beta chain was obtained from a study of blood T cell repertoires in COVID-19. Overall study: Whether acute or convalescent, the COVID-19 samples came from the United States, Italy and Spain. Nucleic acid was either cDNA or gDNA, and it came from T cells, B-cell-depleted T cells, or PBMCs.

Per the original methods: Reference gene primer amplification in the assay estimated nucleated cell counts. Some clones are missing from TCRdb's copy, which holds only in-frame ones; the method was immunoSEQ multiplex PCR. V, J and clone size were drawn from that table, and D and trimming were deduced from the DNA. Of around 100,000 clones listed, about 80% are singletons. V shed 3 bases and J shed 0 bases, with 12 bases lying between them. CDR3 length equals 15 residues. The germline V gene has CDR1 LNHDA and CDR2 SQIVND (reference sequence). The sequence derives from a woman in her sixties or seventies with acute or convalescent COVID-19. The material sequenced was peripheral blood. The rearrangement uses TRBV19 and TRBJ2-7; tentative D call: TRBD2 (6 bases). DNA of the CDR3: TGTGCCAGTAGTATCGCGGGGTCTAGCTCCTACGAGCAGTACTTC. Residues: CASSIAGSSSYEQYF.